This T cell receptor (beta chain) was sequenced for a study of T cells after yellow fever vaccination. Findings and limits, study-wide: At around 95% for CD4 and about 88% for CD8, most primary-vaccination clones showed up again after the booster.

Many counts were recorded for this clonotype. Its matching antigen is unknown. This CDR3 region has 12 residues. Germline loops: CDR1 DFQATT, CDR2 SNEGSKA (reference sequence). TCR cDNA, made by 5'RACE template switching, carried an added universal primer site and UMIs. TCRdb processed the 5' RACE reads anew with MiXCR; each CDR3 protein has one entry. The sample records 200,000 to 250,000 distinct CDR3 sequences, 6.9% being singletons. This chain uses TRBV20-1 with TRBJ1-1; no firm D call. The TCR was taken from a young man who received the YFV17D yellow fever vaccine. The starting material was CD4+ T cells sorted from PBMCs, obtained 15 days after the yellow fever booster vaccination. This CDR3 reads CRGLQSNTEAFF. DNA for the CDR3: TGCAGAGGATTACAGTCGAACACTGAAGCTTTCTTT.